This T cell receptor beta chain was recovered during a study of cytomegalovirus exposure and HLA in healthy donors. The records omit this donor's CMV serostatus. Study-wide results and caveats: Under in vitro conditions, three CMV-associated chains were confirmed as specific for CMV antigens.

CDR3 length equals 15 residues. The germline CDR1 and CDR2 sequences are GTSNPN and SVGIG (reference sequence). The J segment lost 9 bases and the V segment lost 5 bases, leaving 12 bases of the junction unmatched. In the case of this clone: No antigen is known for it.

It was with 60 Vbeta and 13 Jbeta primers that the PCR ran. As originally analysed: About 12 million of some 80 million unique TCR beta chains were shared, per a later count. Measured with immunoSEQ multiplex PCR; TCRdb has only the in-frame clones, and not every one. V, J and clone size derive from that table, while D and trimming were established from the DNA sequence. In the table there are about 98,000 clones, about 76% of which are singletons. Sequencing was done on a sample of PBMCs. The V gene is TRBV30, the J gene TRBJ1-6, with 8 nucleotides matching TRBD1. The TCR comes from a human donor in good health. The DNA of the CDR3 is TGTGCCTGGGGACAGGGACCCCCTGGATTTTCACCCCTCCACTTT. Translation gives CAWGQGPPGFSPLHF.